The rows below give T cell receptor beta chains drawn from one sample of a study of control samples from healthy donors and cancer patients. The data were produced by immunoSEQ multiplex PCR, yet TCRdb's version contains in-frame clones alone and is incomplete. The table shows approximately 45,000 clones, with under 95% occurring only once. Sequencing was done on a sample of PBMCs. The origin of the receptors is a woman between 40 and 50 years old with head and neck cancer. Each CDR3 is given with its conserved first and last residue. The order of the fields is D gene, J gene, V gene, clone size, CDR3 protein, CDR3 DNA. A D gene is named only where the DNA matches it firmly. Size is omitted from some rows. Given values are once, few, many or a class for expanded clones.

. TRBJ1-4 TRBV28 . CASLRGGSGEKLFF TGTGCCAGTCTAAGGGGGGGTAGTGGTGAAAAACTGTTTTTT
. TRBJ1-4 TRBV5-1 . CASSPEGQRTKLFF TGCGCCAGCAGCCCAGAAGGACAGCGCACAAAACTGTTTTTT
TRBD1 TRBJ2-2 TRBV5-4 . CASSVQGAQSTGELFF TGTGCCAGCAGCGTACAGGGGGCTCAAAGCACCGGGGAGCTGTTTTTT
. TRBJ2-2 TRBV5-1 . CASMRSGSPGELFF TGCGCCAGCATGAGGTCGGGGTCACCCGGGGAGCTGTTTTTT
TRBD1 TRBJ1-2 TRBV7-9 . CASSPGQGFVYTF TGTGCCAGCAGCCCTGGACAGGGTTTCGTCTACACCTTC
TRBD1 TRBJ1-1 TRBV10-1 once CASSDRGFHTEAFF TGCGCCAGCAGTGACAGGGGGTTCCACACTGAAGCTTTCTTT
. TRBJ2-3 TRBV10-1 . CASSEPGGADTQYF TGCGCCAGCAGTGAGCCCGGGGGCGCAGATACGCAGTATTTT
. TRBJ1-2 TRBV30 . CAWITKGGEGGGYTF TGTGCCTGGATTACAAAGGGAGGGGAAGGAGGAGGCTACACCTTC
. TRBJ2-3 TRBV28 . CASSLAVGRSGNTQYF TGTGCCAGCAGTCTCGCGGTGGGGCGGAGTGGGAATACGCAGTATTTT
. TRBJ2-5 TRBV10-2 . CASSDSWETQYF TGCGCCAGCAGTGATAGCTGGGAGACCCAGTACTTC
TRBD2 TRBJ2-4 TRBV15 few CATSRLNSGTSGEKNIQYF TGTGCCACCAGCAGACTTAATTCCGGGACTAGCGGGGAAAAAAACATTCAGTACTTC
TRBD1 TRBJ1-2 TRBV19 . CASSGTGGTYGYTF TGTGCCAGTAGTGGGACAGGGGGCACTTATGGCTACACCTTC
TRBD2 TRBJ2-1 TRBV5-7 once CASSSTSGGYNEQFF TGTGCCAGCAGCTCCACTAGCGGGGGATACAATGAGCAGTTCTTC
TRBD2 TRBJ2-4 TRBV2 once CASSPLIGGTAFGYF TGTGCCAGCAGTCCCCTCATCGGGGGGACCGCATTCGGGTACTTC
TRBD2 TRBJ2-2 TRBV4-2 . CASSQHMTSGDAGELFF TGTGCCAGCAGCCAGCATATGACTAGCGGGGACGCAGGGGAGCTGTTTTTT
TRBD2 TRBJ2-7 TRBV30 once CAWKASGPYEQYF TGTGCCTGGAAGGCTAGCGGACCCTACGAGCAGTACTTC
. TRBJ2-7 TRBV10-1 . CASSWLSYEQYF TGCGCCAGCAGCTGGCTATCTTACGAGCAGTACTTC
. TRBJ1-3 TRBV6-2/TRBV6-3 . CASSRGNTIYF TGTGCCAGCAGTCGTGGAAACACCATATATTTT
TRBD1 TRBJ1-2 TRBV5-6 . CASSRGTGNYGYTF TGTGCCAGCAGCCGAGGGACAGGGAACTATGGCTACACCTTC